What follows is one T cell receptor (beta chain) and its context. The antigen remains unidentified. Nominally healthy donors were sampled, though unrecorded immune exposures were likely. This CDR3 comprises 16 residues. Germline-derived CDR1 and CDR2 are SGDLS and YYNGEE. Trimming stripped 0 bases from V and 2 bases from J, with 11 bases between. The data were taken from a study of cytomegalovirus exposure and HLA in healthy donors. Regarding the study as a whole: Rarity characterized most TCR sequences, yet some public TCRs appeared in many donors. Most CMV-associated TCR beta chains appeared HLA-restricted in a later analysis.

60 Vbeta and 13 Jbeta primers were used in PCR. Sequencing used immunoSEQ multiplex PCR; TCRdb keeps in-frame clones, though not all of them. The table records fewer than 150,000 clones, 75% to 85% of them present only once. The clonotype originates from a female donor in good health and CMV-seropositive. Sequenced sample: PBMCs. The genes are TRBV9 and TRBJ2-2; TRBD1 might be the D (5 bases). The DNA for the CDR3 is TGTGCCAGCAGCGTAGCAGGACATGGTAACACCGGGGAGCTGTTTTTT. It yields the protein CASSVAGHGNTGELFF.